The 6 T cell receptor beta chains below were found in one sample sequenced in a study of cytomegalovirus exposure and HLA in healthy donors (dated by TCRdb to the late 2010s). Libraries were prepared through the immunoSEQ multiplex PCR assay. TCRdb limited this immuneACCESS table to in-frame rearrangements with V and J called. A share of clones is missing; checked studies link under half to unresolved V genes, and the rest is unexplained. The sample includes some 140,000 clones, with roughly nine tenths observed a single time. Of the sample, roughly 3% is held by the ten largest clones. Sample: PBMCs. Receptor source: a man aged 18 to 29 in good health and CMV-seronegative.

The CDR3 region has the DNA TGTGCCAGCAGTTACGGGGGACAGGGGCACTATGGCTACACCTTC. Encoded protein: CASSYGGQGHYGYTF. V and J are TRBV6-6 and TRBJ1-2; TRBD1 matches at 10 bases. Germline V gene lookup returns CDR1 MNHNY and CDR2 SVGAGI (reference sequence). The CDR3 has 15 residues. The trim removed 2 bases at V and 3 bases at J, leaving 3 bases unmatched.

This rearrangement joins TRBV6-1 to TRBJ2-7, with 10 bases aligning to TRBD2. Germline V lookup: CDR1 MNHNS, CDR2 SASEGT. The CDR3 extends over 15 amino acids. V lost 3 bases and J lost 0; bases outside the gene matches: 2. The CDR3 bases are TGTGCCAGCAGTGAGCTAGCGGGAGTCTCCTACGAGCAGTACTTC. It yields the protein CASSELAGVSYEQYF.

In nucleotides, the CDR3 is TGTGCCAGCTCACCATACGGGCAGGGGAAGAACACTGAAGCTTTCTTT. Its translation: CASSPYGQGKNTEAFF. V gene TRBV18 combines with J gene TRBJ1-1; D might be TRBD1 (6 bases). CDR3 length: 16 amino acids. V was cut by 2 bases and J by 1 base, with 14 bases left in between. From germline, CDR1 is KGHSH and CDR2 LQKENI.

The V and J genes are TRBV6-1 and TRBJ2-7; 12 bases match TRBD2. CDR3 size: 15 residues. The V gene's germline CDR1 is MNHNS and CDR2 SASEGT. V lost 1 base to trimming and J lost 2 bases; unmatched junction nucleotides: 0. In DNA, the CDR3 is TGTGCCAGCAGTGAAGGGACTAGCGGGGCCTACGAGCAGTACTTC. Translation: CASSEGTSGAYEQYF.

The chain uses TRBV27 and TRBJ1-5; no reliable D call. Per the germline V gene, CDR1 is MNHEY and CDR2 is SMNVEV (reference sequence). This CDR3 is 14 amino acids long. Trimming removed 2 bases at V and 6 bases at J, with 11 bases between. CDR3 DNA: TGTGCCAGCAGTTTAGCTGCGCGGAGTCAGCCCCAGCATTTT. Residues: CASSLAARSQPQHF.

V is TRBV7-9 and J is TRBJ1-2; perhaps TRBD1 as D (5 bases). CDR1 is SEHNR and CDR2 is FQNEAQ in the germline V gene (reference sequence). This CDR3 is built from 14 residues. Deletions cut 5 bases from V and 4 bases from J, with 14 bases between. The CDR3 region is CASSQVRVPYGYTF. In DNA form, the CDR3 reads TGTGCCAGCAGCCAGGTCAGGGTCCCCTATGGCTACACCTTC.